This T cell receptor beta chain was captured in a study of blood T cell repertoires in COVID-19. The wider study: The United States, Italy and Spain supplied acute and convalescent COVID-19 samples. T cells, B-cell-depleted T cells, or PBMCs supplied cDNA or gDNA.

Followed over time, Seattle patients had been enrolled while infection was active. Methods used by the authors: By means of reference gene primer amplification, nucleated cell counts were estimated. The table came from immunoSEQ multiplex PCR; TCRdb's copy has only in-frame clones and leaves some out. V, J and clone size reflect that table, while D and trimming were determined from the DNA. The sample shows 250,000 to 350,000 clones, approximately 85% of them seen only once. Germline CDR1 is SGDLS and CDR2 is YYNGEE. CDR3 length: 19 amino acids. V lost 0 bases, J lost 2 bases, and 8 bases stayed unmatched.

The sequence was collected from a human donor with COVID-19, enrolled during active disease. The donor label of this sample is uncertain. Sequencing used peripheral blood. This rearrangement joins TRBV9 to TRBJ2-3; 14 bases agree with TRBD2. CDR3 coding DNA: TGTGCCAGCAGCGTAGAGGGACTAGCGGGAGATTATCACACAGATACGCAGTATTTT. It codes for CASSVEGLAGDYHTDTQYF.